Listed below are T cell receptor beta chains from one sample, sequenced in a study of response to subunit inactivated influenza vaccine. TCRdb ran MiXCR on the RT-PCR reads and lists one entry per CDR3 protein. The sample lists hundreds of thousands of distinct CDR3 sequences, roughly 20% occurring once. The sample was PBMCs from blood, taken approximately 5 days after vaccination. The receptors here all came from a man aged 50 to 59 who received an inactivated influenza vaccine. The CDR3 runs from the conserved cysteine through the conserved F or W. D genes are given only for firm matches. The size of a clone is reported for some rows only, either as once, few or many, or as a class for expanded clones.

abundance: few; j_gene: TRBJ2-1; v_gene: TRBV29-1; len: 17; d_gene: TRBD1; CDR3nt: TGCAGCGTTAAGGGGGCCTCGGAGACGGGGAACTACAATGAGCAGTTCTTC; CDR3aa: CSVKGASETGNYNEQFF
abundance: -; j_gene: TRBJ1-2; v_gene: TRBV12-3/TRBV12-4; len: 14; d_gene: -; CDR3nt: TGTGCCAGCAGTTCCCAGGACGTGCTCCATGGCTACACCTTC; CDR3aa: CASSSQDVLHGYTF
abundance: few; j_gene: TRBJ1-2; v_gene: TRBV7-2; len: 16; d_gene: TRBD1; CDR3nt: TGTGCCAGCAGCTTAGCGGGACAGGGGTTGAACTATGGCTACACCTTC; CDR3aa: CASSLAGQGLNYGYTF
abundance: -; j_gene: TRBJ1-2; v_gene: TRBV12-3/TRBV12-4; len: 16; d_gene: -; CDR3nt: TGTGCCAGCAGTTTAAGGCCCGAGGTTTCGAGTATCGGCTACACCTTC; CDR3aa: CASSLRPEVSSIGYTF
abundance: few; j_gene: TRBJ1-2; v_gene: TRBV5-1; len: 14; d_gene: TRBD1; CDR3nt: TGCGCCAGCAGCTTCGGGACAGGGGCCTATGGCTACACCTTC; CDR3aa: CASSFGTGAYGYTF
abundance: many; j_gene: TRBJ2-1; v_gene: TRBV12-3/TRBV12-4; len: 12; d_gene: -; CDR3nt: TGTGCCAGCAACAAACTTGGGGGCGTAGGGTTCTTC; CDR3aa: CASNKLGGVGFF
abundance: -; j_gene: TRBJ2-2; v_gene: TRBV20-1; len: 17; d_gene: -; CDR3nt: TGCAGTGCTAGAGATTACAGGGATTACACGAACACCGGGGAGCTGTTTTTT; CDR3aa: CSARDYRDYTNTGELFF
abundance: few; j_gene: TRBJ1-6; v_gene: TRBV20-1; len: 15; d_gene: -; CDR3nt: TGCAGTGCTAGAGAACCGGGATATCATAATTCACCCCTCCACTTT; CDR3aa: CSAREPGYHNSPLHF
abundance: -; j_gene: TRBJ2-7; v_gene: TRBV19; len: 14; d_gene: -; CDR3nt: TGTGCCAGCGTAACTCCGACAGCCCCCTACGAGCAGTACTTC; CDR3aa: CASVTPTAPYEQYF
abundance: few; j_gene: TRBJ1-5; v_gene: TRBV11-2; len: 15; d_gene: TRBD1; CDR3nt: TGTGCCAGCAGCTTAGACAGGGGGCACGGTCAGCCCCAGCATTTT; CDR3aa: CASSLDRGHGQPQHF
abundance: few; j_gene: TRBJ1-1; v_gene: TRBV15; len: 14; d_gene: -; CDR3nt: TGTGCCACCAGCAGAGACGGCAGGGACACTGAAGCTTTCTTT; CDR3aa: CATSRDGRDTEAFF
abundance: -; j_gene: TRBJ2-2; v_gene: TRBV12-3/TRBV12-4; len: 14; d_gene: -; CDR3nt: TGTGCCAGCAGGATCGGGGATTCGTCCGGGGAGCTGTTTTTT; CDR3aa: CASRIGDSSGELFF
abundance: many; j_gene: TRBJ1-5; v_gene: TRBV4-3; len: 14; d_gene: -; CDR3nt: TGCGCCAGCAGCCAAGGGCTCCGCAATCAGCCCCAGCATTTT; CDR3aa: CASSQGLRNQPQHF